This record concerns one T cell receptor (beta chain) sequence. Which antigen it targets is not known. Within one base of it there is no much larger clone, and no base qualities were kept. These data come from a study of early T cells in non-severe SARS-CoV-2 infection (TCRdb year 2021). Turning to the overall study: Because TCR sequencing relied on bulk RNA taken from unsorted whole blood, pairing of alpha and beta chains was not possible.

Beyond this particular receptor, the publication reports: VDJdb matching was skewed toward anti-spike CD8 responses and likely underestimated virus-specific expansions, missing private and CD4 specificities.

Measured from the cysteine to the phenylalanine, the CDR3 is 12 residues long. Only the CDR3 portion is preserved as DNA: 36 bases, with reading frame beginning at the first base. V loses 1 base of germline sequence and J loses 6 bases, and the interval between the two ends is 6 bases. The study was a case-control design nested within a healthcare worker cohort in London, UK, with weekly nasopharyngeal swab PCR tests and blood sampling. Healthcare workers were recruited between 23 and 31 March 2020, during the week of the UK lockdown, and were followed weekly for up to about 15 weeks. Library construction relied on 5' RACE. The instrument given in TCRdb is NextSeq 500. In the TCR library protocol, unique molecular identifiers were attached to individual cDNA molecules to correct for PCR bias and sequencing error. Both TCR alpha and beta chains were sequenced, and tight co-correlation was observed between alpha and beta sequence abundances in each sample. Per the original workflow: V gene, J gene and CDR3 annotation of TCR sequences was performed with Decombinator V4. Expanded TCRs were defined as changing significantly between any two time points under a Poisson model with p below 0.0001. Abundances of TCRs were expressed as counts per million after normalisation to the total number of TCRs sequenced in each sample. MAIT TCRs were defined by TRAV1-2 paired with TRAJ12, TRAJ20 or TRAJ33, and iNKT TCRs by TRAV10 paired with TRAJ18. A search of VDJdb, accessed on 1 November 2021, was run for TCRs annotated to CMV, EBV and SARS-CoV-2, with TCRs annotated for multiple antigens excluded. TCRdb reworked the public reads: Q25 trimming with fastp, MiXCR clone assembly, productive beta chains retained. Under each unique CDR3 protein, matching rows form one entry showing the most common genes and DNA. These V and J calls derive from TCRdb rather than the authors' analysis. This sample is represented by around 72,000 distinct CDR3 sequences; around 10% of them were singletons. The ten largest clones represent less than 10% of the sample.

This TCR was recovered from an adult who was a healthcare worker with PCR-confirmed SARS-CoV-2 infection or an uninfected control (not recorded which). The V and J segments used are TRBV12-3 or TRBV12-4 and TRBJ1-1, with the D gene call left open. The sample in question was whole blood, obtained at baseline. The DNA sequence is TGTGCCAGCAGTTTAGGATCGGCTGAAGCTTTCTTT. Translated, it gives CASSLGSAEAFF.